This T cell receptor beta chain comes out of a study of blood T cell repertoires in COVID-19. Study context: The origin of the acute and convalescent COVID-19 samples was the United States, Italy and Spain. PBMCs, B-cell-depleted T cells, or T cells were the source of the cDNA or gDNA that made up the material.

Original analysis: Reference gene primers were amplified, and this amplification served to estimate nucleated cell counts. Some clones are missing from TCRdb's copy, which holds only in-frame ones; the method was immunoSEQ multiplex PCR. That table gives V, J and clone size, and the DNA gave D and trimming. The table lists tens of thousands of clones, almost 85% of them singletons. Sample: peripheral blood. This clonotype was obtained from a human donor in a cohort sampled during active COVID-19.

In nucleotides, the CDR3 is TGTGCCACCAGCAAGGACAGGTTAGACTATGGCTACACCTTC. Protein product: CATSKDRLDYGYTF. The chain recombines TRBV15 with TRBJ1-2, with 7 bases lining up with TRBD1. CDR3 length equals 14 residues. With 4 bases clipped from V and 3 bases from J, the junction kept 5 bases outside the gene matches. Germline-derived CDR1 and CDR2 are LNHNV and YYDKDF (reference sequence).